This T cell receptor (beta chain) was captured by sequencing in a study of Graves' ophthalmopathy and Graves' hyperthyroidism. RNA transcripts provided the template for amplifying TCR beta CDR3 regions. First-round RT-PCR employed HTBI primers, with a second-round multiplex PCR after it. MiXCR, run by TCRdb on the multiplex PCR reads, gives a single entry per CDR3 protein. The sample carries some 250,000 distinct CDR3 sequences, 45% to 55% recorded once. This clonotype was recorded many times. This sequence originates from an adult man with Graves' ophthalmopathy. Sequenced: peripheral blood.

CDR3 nucleotides: TGTGCCAGCAGCTCCTCCTCACAGGGAGGCTATGGCTACACCTTC. Protein product: CASSSSSQGGYGYTF. The chain joins TRBV7-2 to TRBJ1-2; D perhaps matches TRBD1 (6 bases). Looked up from germline, CDR1 is SGHTA and CDR2 is FQGNSA. V was shortened by 4 bases and J by 4 bases, with 16 bases between the two germline ends. The CDR3 contains 15 residues.